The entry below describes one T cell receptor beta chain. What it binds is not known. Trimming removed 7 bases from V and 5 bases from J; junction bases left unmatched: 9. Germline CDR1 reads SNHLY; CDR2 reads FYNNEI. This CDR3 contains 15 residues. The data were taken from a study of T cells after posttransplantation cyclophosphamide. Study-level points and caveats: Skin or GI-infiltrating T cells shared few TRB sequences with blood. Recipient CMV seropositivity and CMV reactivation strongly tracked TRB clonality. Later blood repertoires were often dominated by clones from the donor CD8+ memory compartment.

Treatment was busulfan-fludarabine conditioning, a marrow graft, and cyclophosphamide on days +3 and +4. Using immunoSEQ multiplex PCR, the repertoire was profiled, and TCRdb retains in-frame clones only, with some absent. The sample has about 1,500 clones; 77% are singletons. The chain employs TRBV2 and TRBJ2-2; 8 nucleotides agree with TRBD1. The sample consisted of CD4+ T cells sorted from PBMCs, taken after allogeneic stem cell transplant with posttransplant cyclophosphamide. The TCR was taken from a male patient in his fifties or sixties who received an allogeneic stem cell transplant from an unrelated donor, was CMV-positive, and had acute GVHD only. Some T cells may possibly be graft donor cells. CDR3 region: CASTRQGKITGELFF. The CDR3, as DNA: TGTGCCAGCACGAGACAGGGGAAGATAACCGGGGAGCTGTTTTTT.